Listed below are T cell receptor beta chains from one sample, sequenced in a study of blood T cell repertoires in COVID-19. The assay was immunoSEQ multiplex PCR, and TCRdb's table has in-frame clones only and misses some. In the table there are roughly 80,000 clones, around 80% of which are singletons. Sequencing was done on a sample of peripheral blood. These receptors were obtained from a human donor in a cohort sampled during active COVID-19. Each CDR3 is given with its conserved first and last residue. Fields, in order: clone size, J gene, V gene, CDR3 length, D gene, CDR3 protein, CDR3 DNA. The D gene is left open where the match is weak. The size field is filled for only some rows; it gives once, few, many or a size class.

clone_size: few
j_call: TRBJ2-3
v_call: TRBV14
cdr3_length: 15
d_call: -
cdr3_aa: CASSLGTPPRVTQYF
cdr3_nt: TGTGCCAGCAGCCTCGGGACTCCTCCTCGGGTTACGCAGTATTTT

clone_size: -
j_call: TRBJ2-7
v_call: TRBV5-5
cdr3_length: 14
d_call: -
cdr3_aa: CASSLLGVGYEQYF
cdr3_nt: TGTGCCAGCAGCTTGTTAGGGGTTGGCTACGAGCAGTACTTC

clone_size: -
j_call: TRBJ1-3
v_call: TRBV6-5
cdr3_length: 15
d_call: TRBD1
cdr3_aa: CASSNRGLSGNTIYF
cdr3_nt: TGTGCCAGCAGTAACAGGGGGCTCTCTGGAAACACCATATATTTT

clone_size: -
j_call: TRBJ2-5
v_call: TRBV7-8
cdr3_length: 16
d_call: TRBD2
cdr3_aa: CASSLVSGGNQETQYF
cdr3_nt: TGTGCCAGCAGCTTAGTGTCGGGGGGGAACCAAGAGACCCAGTACTTC

clone_size: -
j_call: TRBJ1-1
v_call: TRBV10-3
cdr3_length: 12
d_call: TRBD1
cdr3_aa: CAISADRDGAFF
cdr3_nt: TGTGCCATCAGTGCGGACAGGGACGGTGCTTTCTTT

clone_size: few
j_call: TRBJ2-2
v_call: TRBV11-2
cdr3_length: 16
d_call: TRBD1
cdr3_aa: CASSLPGTGKSGELFF
cdr3_nt: TGTGCCAGCAGCTTACCCGGGACAGGGAAGTCCGGGGAGCTGTTTTTT

clone_size: -
j_call: TRBJ2-6
v_call: TRBV13
cdr3_length: 14
d_call: -
cdr3_aa: CASSWRSGANVLTF
cdr3_nt: TGTGCCAGCAGCTGGCGGTCGGGGGCCAACGTCCTGACTTTC

clone_size: -
j_call: TRBJ1-2
v_call: TRBV7-6
cdr3_length: 14
d_call: -
cdr3_aa: CASSNPPENYGYTF
cdr3_nt: TGTGCCAGCAGCAACCCTCCGGAGAACTATGGCTACACCTTC

clone_size: -
j_call: TRBJ2-3
v_call: TRBV2
cdr3_length: 15
d_call: -
cdr3_aa: CASSEQGLSTDTQYF
cdr3_nt: TGTGCCAGCAGTGAGCAGGGTTTGAGCACAGATACGCAGTATTTT

clone_size: -
j_call: TRBJ1-3
v_call: TRBV3-1/TRBV3-2
cdr3_length: 14
d_call: -
cdr3_aa: CASSQDREANTIYF
cdr3_nt: TGTGCCAGCAGCCAAGATCGGGAGGCAAACACCATATATTTT

clone_size: -
j_call: TRBJ2-7
v_call: TRBV2
cdr3_length: 14
d_call: -
cdr3_aa: CASSEGLLAYEQYF
cdr3_nt: TGTGCCAGCAGTGAAGGGTTACTAGCCTACGAGCAGTACTTC

clone_size: -
j_call: TRBJ1-4
v_call: TRBV9
cdr3_length: 19
d_call: -
cdr3_aa: CASSVPRDSLFATNEKLFF
cdr3_nt: TGTGCCAGCAGTGTACCCCGGGACTCCCTTTTTGCAACTAATGAAAAACTGTTTTTT

clone_size: -
j_call: TRBJ2-2
v_call: TRBV27
cdr3_length: 16
d_call: TRBD2
cdr3_aa: CASRVGLAENTGELFF
cdr3_nt: TGTGCCAGCAGGGTTGGACTAGCGGAGAACACCGGGGAGCTGTTTTTT

clone_size: -
j_call: TRBJ1-3
v_call: TRBV7-9
cdr3_length: 14
d_call: -
cdr3_aa: CASSLALSGNTIYF
cdr3_nt: TGTGCCAGCAGCTTAGCCCTCTCTGGAAACACCATATATTTT

clone_size: -
j_call: TRBJ2-2
v_call: TRBV10-3
cdr3_length: 18
d_call: -
cdr3_aa: CAISEPEWTGRGTGELFF
cdr3_nt: TGTGCCATCAGTGAGCCGGAATGGACAGGGAGGGGGACCGGGGAGCTGTTTTTT

clone_size: -
j_call: TRBJ2-7
v_call: TRBV6-5
cdr3_length: 13
d_call: -
cdr3_aa: CASSYRRGYEQYF
cdr3_nt: TGTGCCAGCAGTTACCGGCGGGGCTACGAGCAGTACTTC

clone_size: -
j_call: TRBJ1-2
v_call: TRBV18
cdr3_length: 14
d_call: TRBD1
cdr3_aa: CASSPDRVGYGYTF
cdr3_nt: TGTGCCAGCTCACCGGACAGGGTAGGCTATGGCTACACCTTC

clone_size: few
j_call: TRBJ1-2
v_call: TRBV27
cdr3_length: 14
d_call: -
cdr3_aa: CASSLSSTDYGYTF
cdr3_nt: TGTGCCAGCAGTTTATCGTCCACGGACTATGGCTACACCTTC

clone_size: few
j_call: TRBJ2-7
v_call: TRBV4-1
cdr3_length: 12
d_call: -
cdr3_aa: CASSQVYHEQYF
cdr3_nt: TGCGCCAGCAGCCAAGTTTATCACGAGCAGTACTTC

clone_size: -
j_call: TRBJ1-5
v_call: TRBV30
cdr3_length: 15
d_call: TRBD1
cdr3_aa: CAWDRGTPGNQPQHF
cdr3_nt: TGTGCCTGGGACAGGGGGACCCCGGGCAATCAGCCCCAGCATTTT

clone_size: -
j_call: TRBJ2-1
v_call: TRBV24-1
cdr3_length: 22
d_call: TRBD2
cdr3_aa: CATSDHTRTSGDKFNTYNEQFF
cdr3_nt: TGTGCCACCAGTGATCATACACGGACTAGCGGGGACAAATTTAATACCTACAATGAGCAGTTCTTC

clone_size: -
j_call: TRBJ1-1
v_call: TRBV6-5
cdr3_length: 13
d_call: TRBD1
cdr3_aa: CASSPGTGTEAFF
cdr3_nt: TGTGCCAGCAGCCCCGGGACAGGGACTGAAGCTTTCTTT

clone_size: once
j_call: TRBJ1-1
v_call: TRBV3-1/TRBV3-2
cdr3_length: 13
d_call: -
cdr3_aa: CASSQRGGTEAFF
cdr3_nt: TGTGCCAGCAGCCAGCGGGGGGGCACTGAAGCTTTCTTT

clone_size: -
j_call: TRBJ2-2
v_call: TRBV5-1
cdr3_length: 12
d_call: -
cdr3_aa: CASRRIVGELFF
cdr3_nt: TGCGCCAGCAGGAGAATAGTCGGGGAGCTGTTTTTT

clone_size: -
j_call: TRBJ1-1
v_call: TRBV28
cdr3_length: 15
d_call: TRBD1
cdr3_aa: CASLGWGQGRTEAFF
cdr3_nt: TGTGCCAGCCTGGGATGGGGACAGGGGAGGACTGAAGCTTTCTTT

clone_size: -
j_call: TRBJ1-2
v_call: TRBV21-1
cdr3_length: 14
d_call: -
cdr3_aa: CASSKVRQSYGYTF
cdr3_nt: TGTGCCAGCAGCAAAGTGCGACAGTCTTATGGCTACACCTTC

clone_size: -
j_call: TRBJ2-7
v_call: TRBV13
cdr3_length: 14
d_call: TRBD1
cdr3_aa: CASSFRQGDYEQYF
cdr3_nt: TGTGCCAGCAGCTTCCGACAGGGTGACTACGAGCAGTACTTC

clone_size: -
j_call: TRBJ1-2
v_call: TRBV7-9
cdr3_length: 13
d_call: -
cdr3_aa: CASSQQGTVGYTF
cdr3_nt: TGTGCCAGCAGCCAACAGGGTACGGTTGGCTACACCTTC

clone_size: -
j_call: TRBJ2-7
v_call: TRBV12-3/TRBV12-4
cdr3_length: 13
d_call: TRBD2
cdr3_aa: CASNLAGGHEQYF
cdr3_nt: TGTGCCAGCAATCTAGCGGGGGGGCACGAGCAGTACTTC

clone_size: -
j_call: TRBJ2-1
v_call: TRBV5-1
cdr3_length: 15
d_call: TRBD2
cdr3_aa: CASSITSDSYNEQFF
cdr3_nt: TGCGCCAGCAGCATAACTAGCGACTCCTACAATGAGCAGTTCTTC

clone_size: once
j_call: TRBJ1-2
v_call: TRBV10-3
cdr3_length: 12
d_call: -
cdr3_aa: CAISETEYGYTF
cdr3_nt: TGTGCCATCAGTGAAACAGAGTATGGCTACACCTTC

clone_size: -
j_call: TRBJ1-4
v_call: TRBV5-6
cdr3_length: 13
d_call: -
cdr3_aa: CASSLVSPAKLFF
cdr3_nt: TGTGCCAGCAGCTTGGTGTCACCCGCGAAACTGTTTTTT

clone_size: -
j_call: TRBJ2-7
v_call: TRBV6-4
cdr3_length: 13
d_call: TRBD1
cdr3_aa: CARGQGANYEQYF
cdr3_nt: TGTGCCAGGGGACAGGGGGCCAACTACGAGCAGTACTTC

clone_size: -
j_call: TRBJ1-1
v_call: TRBV7-2
cdr3_length: 15
d_call: TRBD1
cdr3_aa: CASSRTGVGGTEAFF
cdr3_nt: TGTGCCAGCAGCCGGACAGGGGTAGGAGGAACTGAAGCTTTCTTT

clone_size: -
j_call: TRBJ1-6
v_call: TRBV6-1
cdr3_length: 18
d_call: -
cdr3_aa: CASSEYHTGSSYNSPLHF
cdr3_nt: TGTGCCAGCAGTGAATATCACACAGGGAGCTCCTATAATTCACCCCTCCACTTT

clone_size: -
j_call: TRBJ1-5
v_call: TRBV3-1/TRBV3-2
cdr3_length: 15
d_call: -
cdr3_aa: CASSQGSWAGQPQHF
cdr3_nt: TGTGCCAGCAGCCAAGGGTCCTGGGCGGGGCAGCCCCAGCATTTT

clone_size: -
j_call: TRBJ2-1
v_call: TRBV15
cdr3_length: 13
d_call: -
cdr3_aa: CATSIRQENEQFF
cdr3_nt: TGTGCCACCAGCATCCGACAGGAAAATGAGCAGTTCTTC

clone_size: -
j_call: TRBJ2-1
v_call: TRBV20-1
cdr3_length: 14
d_call: -
cdr3_aa: CSASWASNRNEQFF
cdr3_nt: TGCAGTGCTAGTTGGGCTAGCAATCGAAATGAGCAGTTCTTC

clone_size: -
j_call: TRBJ1-4
v_call: TRBV28
cdr3_length: 16
d_call: TRBD1
cdr3_aa: CASSPRTGGGNEKLFF
cdr3_nt: TGTGCCAGCAGTCCCCGGACAGGGGGAGGTAATGAAAAACTGTTTTTT

clone_size: once
j_call: TRBJ2-7
v_call: TRBV27
cdr3_length: 15
d_call: TRBD1
cdr3_aa: CASSLGTGAAYEQYF
cdr3_nt: TGTGCCAGCAGTCTCGGGACAGGAGCTGCCTACGAGCAGTACTTC

clone_size: -
j_call: TRBJ2-7
v_call: TRBV18
cdr3_length: 12
d_call: -
cdr3_aa: CASSPHRDEQYF
cdr3_nt: TGTGCCAGCTCACCCCACAGGGACGAGCAGTACTTC

clone_size: -
j_call: TRBJ2-5
v_call: TRBV14
cdr3_length: 15
d_call: -
cdr3_aa: CASSLQPGLQETQYF
cdr3_nt: TGTGCCAGCAGCCTCCAACCGGGACTCCAAGAGACCCAGTACTTC

clone_size: -
j_call: TRBJ1-1
v_call: TRBV3-1/TRBV3-2
cdr3_length: 14
d_call: -
cdr3_aa: CASSPGQRNTEAFF
cdr3_nt: TGTGCCAGCAGCCCGGGACAAAGGAACACTGAAGCTTTCTTT

clone_size: -
j_call: TRBJ2-3
v_call: TRBV25-1
cdr3_length: 15
d_call: -
cdr3_aa: CASSLRQGRGDTQYF
cdr3_nt: TGTGCCAGCAGTCTCCGACAAGGAAGGGGAGATACGCAGTATTTT

clone_size: few
j_call: TRBJ1-1
v_call: TRBV7-8
cdr3_length: 16
d_call: TRBD1
cdr3_aa: CASSLADRGTNTEAFF
cdr3_nt: TGTGCCAGCAGCTTAGCCGACAGGGGGACGAACACTGAAGCTTTCTTT

clone_size: -
j_call: TRBJ1-4
v_call: TRBV6-5
cdr3_length: 14
d_call: TRBD1
cdr3_aa: CASSLGQGAGKLFF
cdr3_nt: TGTGCCAGCAGCCTTGGACAGGGGGCAGGAAAACTGTTTTTT

clone_size: -
j_call: TRBJ2-7
v_call: TRBV27
cdr3_length: 15
d_call: -
cdr3_aa: CASSLSPAGFHEQYF
cdr3_nt: TGTGCCAGCAGTTTATCCCCCGCAGGGTTCCACGAGCAGTACTTC

clone_size: -
j_call: TRBJ2-2
v_call: TRBV6-1
cdr3_length: 14
d_call: -
cdr3_aa: CASSERPIPGELFF
cdr3_nt: TGTGCCAGCAGTGAGCGTCCGATTCCCGGGGAGCTGTTTTTT

clone_size: many
j_call: TRBJ2-2
v_call: TRBV7-9
cdr3_length: 16
d_call: -
cdr3_aa: CASSPLWGANTGELFF
cdr3_nt: TGTGCCAGCAGCCCCCTTTGGGGAGCGAACACCGGGGAGCTGTTTTTT

clone_size: once
j_call: TRBJ1-1
v_call: TRBV5-1
cdr3_length: 15
d_call: -
cdr3_aa: CASHTDGAPNTEAFF
cdr3_nt: TGCGCCAGCCACACCGATGGAGCTCCGAACACTGAAGCTTTCTTT

clone_size: -
j_call: TRBJ2-1
v_call: TRBV20-1
cdr3_length: 14
d_call: TRBD1
cdr3_aa: CSASFGTGYNEQFF
cdr3_nt: TGCAGTGCTAGTTTCGGGACAGGCTACAATGAGCAGTTCTTC

clone_size: -
j_call: TRBJ1-5
v_call: TRBV6-5
cdr3_length: 13
d_call: -
cdr3_aa: CASGDRSQQPQHF
cdr3_nt: TGTGCCAGCGGCGACAGGTCACAGCAGCCCCAGCATTTT

clone_size: -
j_call: TRBJ2-1
v_call: TRBV5-1
cdr3_length: 15
d_call: TRBD1
cdr3_aa: CASSIWGQSYNEQFF
cdr3_nt: TGCGCCAGCAGCATTTGGGGACAGTCCTACAATGAGCAGTTCTTC

clone_size: -
j_call: TRBJ1-3
v_call: TRBV6-1
cdr3_length: 15
d_call: -
cdr3_aa: CASSEMRLIGNTIYF
cdr3_nt: TGTGCCAGCAGTGAAATGAGGCTAATCGGAAACACCATATATTTT

clone_size: -
j_call: TRBJ2-2
v_call: TRBV5-6
cdr3_length: 15
d_call: TRBD1
cdr3_aa: CASSWWDSVTGELFF
cdr3_nt: TGTGCCAGCAGCTGGTGGGACAGCGTAACCGGGGAGCTGTTTTTT

clone_size: -
j_call: TRBJ2-5
v_call: TRBV7-9
cdr3_length: 14
d_call: TRBD1
cdr3_aa: CASSSRGHQETQYF
cdr3_nt: TGTGCCAGCAGCTCCAGGGGGCACCAAGAGACCCAGTACTTC

clone_size: -
j_call: TRBJ2-2
v_call: TRBV10-3
cdr3_length: 14
d_call: -
cdr3_aa: CAIAGTQNTGELFF
cdr3_nt: TGTGCCATCGCCGGGACACAGAACACCGGGGAGCTGTTTTTT